This TCR beta chain derives from a study of technical replicates of blood from a few donors. Clones were read by immunoSEQ multiplex PCR, and TCRdb kept only the in-frame ones, dropping some. The sample includes about 80,000 clones, around 94% of them seen just once. Germline CDR1 LNHNV, CDR2 YYDKDF (reference sequence). The V gene end was trimmed by 5 bases and the J gene end by 3 bases; junction bases not matched to a gene: 6. CDR3 length: 15 amino acids. The sequence was collected from a human donor in good health. What was sequenced was T cells isolated from PBMCs. J is TRBJ2-7 and V is TRBV15; 11 bases align to TRBD2. In DNA form, the CDR3 reads TGTGCCACCAGCCAAGCCGGGACTAGCGGCTACGAGCAGTACTTC. Translating it yields CATSQAGTSGYEQYF.